One and the same sample provided the 26 T cell receptor beta chains below, sequenced in a study of identical twins. TCRdb called the 5' RACE reads again in MiXCR, with one record for every CDR3 protein. This sample has 1.5 million to 2 million distinct CDR3 sequences, with more than 30% found just once. Sample: cord blood. All receptors come from a newborn girl in good health.

There are many counts of this clonotype. This chain joins TRBV5-1 and TRBJ2-3; D gene uncertain. The V and J ends lost 4 bases and 0 bases respectively, with 18 bases between them. The germline CDR1 and CDR2 sequences are SGHRS and YFSETQ. This CDR3 region has 17 residues. For the CDR3, the DNA is TGCGCCAGCAGCCCTCATCCCGCCAGGTTGAGCACAGATACGCAGTATTTT. Residues: CASSPHPARLSTDTQYF.

The chain carries TRBV5-5 and TRBJ2-5, with TRBD2 matching 10 bases. Germline V gene lookup returns CDR1 SGHKS and CDR2 YYEKEE (reference sequence). V shed 2 bases, J shed 11 bases, and the junction held 9 bases outside the gene matches. The CDR3 has 14 residues. The CDR3 region is CASSFLAGANEQYF. In nucleotides, the CDR3 is TGTGCCAGCAGCTTCCTAGCGGGAGCCAATGAGCAGTACTTC.

Of note for this clonotype: This could be a read error, since a much larger clone is one nucleotide away. The chain links TRBV20-1 to TRBJ2-1; D remains ambiguous. Germline loops: CDR1 DFQATT, CDR2 SNEGSKA (reference sequence). V was pared by 2 bases and J by 6 bases, with 5 bases between. The CDR3 runs to 11 residues. The CDR3 here is CSARPVNEQFF. The CDR3 bases are TGCAGTGCTAGACCCGTCAATGAGCAGTTCTTC.

As concerns this clonotype: Germline is not matched at one junction end, which may reflect a read error. This rearrangement joins TRBV7-9 to TRBJ1-1, with 8 nucleotides matching TRBD1. The germline CDR1 and CDR2 sequences are SEHNR and FQNEAQ (reference sequence). This CDR3 has 17 amino acids. CDR3 residues: CASSSYRGLRRNTEALF. Written as DNA, the CDR3 is TGTGCCAGCAGCTCCTACAGGGGGTTACGGAGGAACACTGAAGCTTTGTTT.

This clonotype was observed a few times. V is TRBV20-1 and J is TRBJ2-3, with 10 bases that match TRBD2. The CDR3 contains 13 residues. Germline V gene data show CDR1 as DFQATT and CDR2 as SNEGSKA (reference sequence). V lost 7 bases, J lost 4 bases, and 5 bases stayed unmatched. As DNA, the CDR3 is TGCAGTGGAAGCGGGAGGGTAGCAGATACGCAGTATTTT. Translating gives CSGSGRVADTQYF.

The V call is TRBV10-3, the J call TRBJ1-3; D is unresolved. Trimming cost V 3 bases and J 4 bases, with 7 bases left between them. The CDR3 contains 13 residues. The germline gives CDR1 ENHRY, CDR2 SYGVKD. CDR3 amino acids: CAISDGGGNTIYF. The CDR3 nucleotides read TGTGCCATCAGTGACGGTGGGGGAAACACCATATATTTT.

The table lists this clonotype with a few counts. The chain couples TRBV6-5 to TRBJ2-1; 7 nucleotides match TRBD2. Germline V gene lookup returns CDR1 MNHEY and CDR2 SVGAGI. Trimming cost V 1 base and J 5 bases; bases outside gene matches: 8. The CDR3 has 16 amino acids. CDR3 sequence reads: CASSYWMASGNNEQFF. Here the CDR3 DNA reads TGTGCCAGCAGTTACTGGATGGCTAGCGGCAACAATGAGCAGTTCTTC.

The CDR3 nucleotides read TGCAGTGCTAGAGTCATTAGGGGGAACGATGGCTACACCTTC. Its protein is CSARVIRGNDGYTF. This chain joins TRBV20-1 and TRBJ1-2; possibly TRBD1 for D (6 bases). CDR1 is DFQATT, CDR2 SNEGSKA, per germline (reference sequence). The CDR3 has 14 amino acids. The V end was cut by 1 base, the J end by 6 bases, with 15 bases between.

The sample holds many counts of this clonotype. The chain is built from TRBV7-2 and TRBJ2-1; 10 nucleotides align to TRBD2. The CDR3 consists of 18 residues. V trimming: 1 base; J trimming: 4 bases; junction bases outside the gene matches: 10. Germline V gene sequence: CDR1 SGHTA, CDR2 FQGNSA. The chain's CDR3 is CASSLGKRAGGLYNEQFF. Here the CDR3 DNA reads TGTGCCAGCAGCTTAGGAAAACGAGCGGGGGGGTTATACAATGAGCAGTTCTTC.

This clonotype has a count of ten or more. V is TRBV12-3 or TRBV12-4 and J is TRBJ2-1; 12 bases line up with TRBD1. J gave up 6 bases and V 3 bases, and 9 bases lay outside the gene matches. CDR3 length: 17 residues. CDR3 residues: CASSFPLGTGGSNEQFF. Written as DNA, the CDR3 is TGTGCCAGCAGTTTTCCCCTCGGGACAGGGGGCTCCAATGAGCAGTTCTTC.

The V call is TRBV27, the J call TRBJ2-5; possibly TRBD2 for D (6 bases). Trimming removed 0 bases at V and 6 bases at J, with 14 bases between. The CDR3 is 15 amino acids. Per germline, CDR1 MNHEY and CDR2 SMNVEV (reference sequence). In DNA, the CDR3 is TGTGCCAGCAGTTTATCGCGGGGTCGGGGGAAGACCCAGTACTTC. Translating it yields CASSLSRGRGKTQYF.

This clonotype was observed a single time. The chain has TRBV27 and TRBJ1-1; TRBD1 is a possible D gene (6 bases). The V gene's germline CDR1 is MNHEY and CDR2 SMNVEV (reference sequence). This CDR3 has 16 residues. V shed 0 bases and J shed 4 bases, with 15 bases lying between them. CDR3 DNA sequence: TGTGCCAGCAGTTTATCGACGTGGGGGCTGGGCACTGAAGCTTTCTTT. Protein product: CASSLSTWGLGTEAFF.

This clonotype was counted only a few times. This rearrangement joins TRBV6-2 or TRBV6-3 to TRBJ2-5; D may correspond to TRBD1 or TRBD2 (5 bases each). Trimming took off 2 bases at V and 2 bases at J, with 15 bases between the two ends. The CDR3 is 16 amino acids. Germline CDR1 is MNHEY and CDR2 is SVGEGT. The CDR3 region is CASSYRGAIAQETQYF. CDR3 bases: TGTGCCAGCAGTTACAGGGGAGCTATAGCTCAAGAGACCCAGTACTTC.

In DNA, the CDR3 is TGTGCCAGCAGTTCCGGAACAGTTCCCTATGGCTACACCTTC. Its translation is CASSSGTVPYGYTF. The chain has TRBV27 and TRBJ1-2; D is unresolved. V lost 4 bases to trimming and J lost 4 bases, with 13 bases between them. The CDR3 is 14 residues long. Germline CDR1 and CDR2: MNHEY and SMNVEV (reference sequence).

This clonotype was detected ten times or more. The chain joins TRBV5-1 to TRBJ2-7; 10 bases line up with TRBD1. The CDR3 is 15 residues long. The V gene's germline CDR1 is SGHRS and CDR2 YFSETQ. V lost 4 bases, J lost 1 base, and 5 bases stayed unmatched. The CDR3, as DNA: TGCGCCAGCAGCCTCGGGACAGGGGTTTCCTACGAGCAGTACTTC. Its protein product is CASSLGTGVSYEQYF. Variable domain in full (rest from reference TRBV5-1 and TRBJ2-7): KAGVTQTPRYLIKTRGQQVTLSCSPISGHRSVSWYQQTPGQGLQFLFEYFSETQRNKGNFPGRFSGRQFSNSRSEMNVSTLELGDSALYLCASSLGTGVSYEQYFGPGTRLTVT.

This clonotype was counted a few times. This rearrangement joins TRBV20-1 to TRBJ2-7; TRBD2 matches 7 bases. Per germline, CDR1 DFQATT and CDR2 SNEGSKA (reference sequence). The CDR3 runs to 14 residues. The junction had 9 bases not matched to a gene; V was cut back by 2 bases and J by 5 bases. CDR3 sequence reads: CSARWGEGDHEQYF. The CDR3, as DNA: TGCAGTGCTAGATGGGGGGAGGGAGATCACGAGCAGTACTTC.

This clonotype was detected ten times or more. V gene TRBV20-1 combines with J gene TRBJ2-1, with D tentatively TRBD1 or TRBD2 (5 bases each). Per the germline V gene, CDR1 is DFQATT and CDR2 is SNEGSKA (reference sequence). The CDR3 has 12 amino acids. Trimming took 6 bases from V and 3 from J, leaving 9 bases between them. CDR3 residues: CSAGTFYNEQFF. The DNA of the CDR3 is TGCAGTGCCGGGACCTTCTACAATGAGCAGTTCTTC.

This clonotype appeared a few times. This sequence joins TRBV7-9 and TRBJ1-1, with D tentatively TRBD1 (5 bases). Trimming left V 5 bases short and J 9 bases short, with 19 bases between. Germline loops: CDR1 SEHNR, CDR2 FQNEAQ (reference sequence). The CDR3 spans 14 residues. CDR3 sequence reads: CASSPSGGERKAFF. CDR3 DNA sequence: TGTGCCAGCAGCCCCAGCGGGGGGGAGCGGAAAGCTTTCTTT.

V and J are TRBV29-1 and TRBJ2-5; D remains ambiguous. The J call is in doubt because the DNA end fits TRBJ2-7 better. CDR3 length equals 10 residues. Germline CDR1 reads SQVTM; CDR2 reads ANQGSEA. The CDR3 protein is CGAEVYEQYF. The DNA of the CDR3 is TGCGGCGCTGAGGTCTACGAGCAGTACTTC.

The sample holds one count of this clonotype. This chain connects TRBV10-2 to TRBJ2-2; 13 bases are shared with TRBD2. CDR1 WSHSY and CDR2 SAAADI come from the germline V gene. This CDR3 has 14 amino acids. V was clipped by 11 bases and J by 6 bases; unmatched bases: 6. CDR3 DNA: TGCGCCCTGAGGACTAGCGGGGGAGCCGGGGAGCTGTTTTTT. It codes for CALRTSGGAGELFF.

The chain is built from TRBV5-5 and TRBJ1-1, with D possibly TRBD1 on 5 matching bases. The V end lost 2 bases, the J end lost 2 bases, and 10 bases lay between the germline ends. This CDR3 has 14 amino acids. In germline, CDR1 is SGHKS, CDR2 YYEKEE (reference sequence). In DNA form, the CDR3 reads TGTGCCAGCAGCTTTGGACACACTAACACTGAAGCTTTCTTT. Its protein product is CASSFGHTNTEAFF.

This chain joins TRBV6-5 and TRBJ2-5; perhaps TRBD1 as D (6 bases). The CDR3 length is 13 residues. Germline V lookup: CDR1 MNHEY, CDR2 SVGAGI. The V end lost 6 bases, the J end lost 4 bases, and 12 bases lay between the germline ends. CDR3 amino acids: CASSRTVGETQYF. CDR3 bases: TGTGCCAGCAGCCGGACAGTGGGAGAGACCCAGTACTTC.

This clonotype was counted only a few times. This chain connects TRBV2 to TRBJ2-1, with 10 bases lining up with TRBD2. This CDR3 has 15 residues. V shed 2 bases, J shed 6 bases, and the junction held 4 bases outside the gene matches. Germline loops: CDR1 SNHLY, CDR2 FYNNEI. CDR3: CASSEWTSGSNEQFF. For the CDR3, the DNA is TGTGCCAGCAGTGAATGGACTAGCGGATCCAATGAGCAGTTCTTC. The variable domain in full, with the rest retrieved from reference TRBV2 and TRBJ2-1, is EPEVTQTPSHQVTQMGQEVILRCVPISNHLYFYWYRQILGQKVEFLVSFYNNEISEKSEIFDDQFSVERPDGSNFTLKIRSTKLEDSAMYFCASSEWTSGSNEQFFGPGTRLTVL.

This clonotype was recorded many times. The V call is TRBV7-6, the J call TRBJ2-1; D is ambiguous. The germline V and J ends were trimmed by 4 bases and 0 bases, with 4 bases remaining between them. Germline V CDR1 and CDR2: SGHVS, FNYEAQ. There are 13 residues in the CDR3. The CDR3 region is CASSSNSYNEQFF. DNA for the CDR3: TGTGCCAGCAGCTCGAACTCCTACAATGAGCAGTTCTTC. Using reference TRBV7-6 and TRBJ2-1 for the parts outside the CDR3, the full variable domain is GAGVSQSPRYKVTKRGQDVALRCDPISGHVSLYWYRQALGQGPEFLTYFNYEAQQDKSGLPNDRFSAERPEGSISTLTIQRTEQRDSAMYRCASSSNSYNEQFFGPGTRLTVL.

In this sample, this clonotype turned up a few times. The rearrangement uses TRBV4-2 and TRBJ1-1; TRBD1 matches 8 bases. CDR1 is LGHNA, CDR2 YNFKEQ, per germline. The CDR3 sequence is 17 residues long. V shed 1 base, J shed 2 bases, and the junction held 9 bases outside the gene matches. In DNA form, the CDR3 reads TGTGCCAGCAGCCAAGGGGGGCAGGGGGCGGGAAACACTGAAGCTTTCTTT. Translating it yields CASSQGGQGAGNTEAFF.

This clonotype was seen a single time. For the CDR3, the DNA is TGTGCCAGCAGTTTAGAACTAGGAGGTTACAATGAGCAGTATTTT. This translates into CASSLELGGYNEQYF. The rearrangement links TRBV12-3 or TRBV12-4 to TRBJ2-3; weak D call: TRBD2 (5 bases). The CDR3 loop spans 15 amino acids. V lost 1 base to trimming and J lost 11 bases, with 19 bases between them.